This TCR beta chain was found in a study of T cell repertoires in cytomegalovirus infection. Overall study: Public TCR beta signatures provided an indication of both CMV infection and a matching HLA type.

TCRdb reprocessed the reads with MiXCR, giving one entry per CDR3 protein. The sample contains around 710,000 distinct CDR3 sequences, almost 30% of which appear only once. Germline values: CDR1 ENHRY, CDR2 SYGVKD. This CDR3 is 14 amino acids long. The V gene lost 1 base and the J gene lost 2 bases, with 8 bases spanning the gap. This clonotype was detected a few times. Its antigen remains unidentified. V gene TRBV10-3 combines with J gene TRBJ1-1, with a possible D match to TRBD1 (5 bases). The clonotype was recovered from a human donor in good health (CMV status not recorded). Some clones in this sample may be carry-over from other donors' samples. This sample comprised cultured CD8+ T cells from PBMCs, obtained from culture after CMV antigen stimulation. The chain's CDR3 is CAISEYRTNTEAFF. The CDR3 DNA sequence: TGTGCCATCAGTGAGTATAGGACAAACACTGAAGCTTTCTTT.